One and the same sample provided the 20 T cell receptor beta chains below, sequenced in a study of T cell changes during pregnancy in multiple sclerosis. The repertoire was sequenced with immunoSEQ multiplex PCR; TCRdb's copy has only in-frame clones and lacks some. The sample records about 47,000 clones, about 90% being singletons. Sequenced here: peripheral blood, sampled in the first trimester of pregnancy. The receptors were gathered from a female donor with multiple sclerosis, enrolled in a pregnancy study.

The V gene is TRBV5-6, the J gene TRBJ1-2, with 9 bases identical to TRBD1. Germline V gene data show CDR1 as SGHDT and CDR2 as YYEEEE. There are 14 residues in the CDR3. With 1 base clipped from V and 4 bases from J, the junction kept 2 bases outside the gene matches. DNA of the CDR3: TGTGCCAGCAGCTTGACAGGGGGCCGCTATGGCTACACCTTC. Translated, it gives CASSLTGGRYGYTF.

The V and J genes are TRBV19 and TRBJ2-1; the match to TRBD2 covers 9 bases. Germline CDR1 reads LNHDA; CDR2 reads SQIVND (reference sequence). Germline trimming cut 5 bases from V and 10 bases from J; bases unmatched to any gene: 6. CDR3 length: 13 amino acids. The DNA of the CDR3 is TGTGCCAGTAGTTACGGACTAGCGCCCGAGCAGTTCTTC. The encoded protein is CASSYGLAPEQFF.

The chain employs TRBV28 and TRBJ1-4, with D possibly TRBD1 on 5 matching bases. This CDR3 contains 15 residues. Trimming pared 7 bases from V and 10 bases from J, leaving 22 bases between. CDR1 and CDR2 from the germline V gene are MDHEN and SYDVKM. CDR3 in DNA: TGTGCCAGCAATCGCCAGGGCCAATTGGGAGGAAAACTGTTTTTT. It yields the protein CASNRQGQLGGKLFF.

The gene calls are TRBV18 and TRBJ1-1; D is unclear. Looked up from germline, CDR1 is KGHSH and CDR2 is LQKENI. This CDR3 comprises 13 residues. Trimming pared 0 bases from V and 4 bases from J, leaving 6 bases between. The CDR3 spells CASSPPGSTEAFF. The CDR3 region has the DNA TGTGCCAGCTCACCACCAGGGAGCACTGAAGCTTTCTTT.

V and J are TRBV10-2 and TRBJ2-7, with 7 bases matching TRBD1. The CDR3 runs 15 residues. Germline trimming cut 4 bases from V and 0 bases from J; bases unmatched to any gene: 6. Germline V gives CDR1 WSHSY, CDR2 SAAADI. The CDR3 spells CASSAQGRSSYEQYF. Written as DNA, the CDR3 is TGCGCCAGCAGTGCACAGGGGCGAAGCTCCTACGAGCAGTACTTC.

The chain uses TRBV2 and TRBJ1-4; no clear D gene. CDR3 length: 13 amino acids. Germline loops: CDR1 SNHLY, CDR2 FYNNEI. V shed 6 bases and J shed 7 bases, with 12 bases lying between them. The CDR3 is CASSRDRGEKLFF. DNA of the CDR3: TGTGCCAGCAGCCGGGATCGTGGTGAAAAACTGTTTTTT.

The V gene is TRBV6-5, the J gene TRBJ2-7, with D tentatively TRBD2 (5 bases). The CDR3 consists of 16 residues. Germline V lookup: CDR1 MNHEY, CDR2 SVGAGI. Trimming removed 4 bases at V and 6 bases at J, with 22 bases between. This CDR3 reads CASSFPRTGVPREQYF. CDR3 in DNA: TGTGCCAGCAGTTTCCCCCGCACCGGGGTACCACGCGAGCAGTACTTC.

This chain uses TRBV11-2 with TRBJ2-7; perhaps TRBD2 as D (5 bases). V lost 5 bases to trimming and J lost 3 bases, with 14 bases between them. Germline CDR1 and CDR2: SGHAT and FQNNGV. The length of the CDR3 is 14 residues. CDR3 sequence: CASSGGGRGYEQYF. The CDR3 nucleotides read TGTGCCAGCAGCGGAGGAGGTCGGGGCTACGAGCAGTACTTC.

This chain connects TRBV14 to TRBJ2-7, with a weak D call TRBD1 (6 bases). Germline lookup yields CDR1 SGHDN and CDR2 FVKESK. V was trimmed by 0 bases and J by 5 bases, leaving 17 bases between them. This CDR3 is 16 amino acids long. In nucleotides, the CDR3 is TGTGCCAGCAGCCAAGATCGGTGGCAGGGGTACCACGAGCAGTACTTC. This translates into CASSQDRWQGYHEQYF.

The chain joins TRBV19 to TRBJ1-2; D is unresolved. The CDR3 is made up of 13 amino acids. V was pared by 5 bases and J by 0 bases, with 7 bases between. Germline CDR1 is LNHDA and CDR2 is SQIVND (reference sequence). The DNA of the CDR3 is TGTGCCAGTAGTTGGCAGACTAACTATGGCTACACCTTC. Translation gives CASSWQTNYGYTF.

This clone was seen only once. The V call is TRBV9, the J call TRBJ2-3, with a weak D call TRBD1 (5 bases). Per germline, CDR1 SGDLS and CDR2 YYNGEE. Between the trimmed V and J ends, which lost 3 bases and 2 bases, there was a span of 16 bases. This CDR3 spans 16 amino acids. CDR3 nucleotide sequence: TGTGCCAGCAGCGCAGGGCGAGCGCAGAACACAGATACGCAGTATTTT. As protein: CASSAGRAQNTDTQYF.

The rearrangement joins TRBV11-2 to TRBJ2-1, with no clear D. V lost 5 bases and J lost 9, with 11 bases in between. Per the germline V gene, CDR1 is SGHAT and CDR2 is FQNNGV. The CDR3 loop spans 12 amino acids. The CDR3 region has the DNA TGTGCCAGCAGCATCAGGTCGGTTGAGCAGTTCTTC. This encodes CASSIRSVEQFF.

The gene calls are TRBV7-2 and TRBJ2-1, with 9 positions matching TRBD1. The germline gives CDR1 SGHTA, CDR2 FQGNSA. The J segment lost 7 bases and the V segment lost 4 bases, leaving 8 bases of the junction unmatched. The CDR3 runs 15 residues. The CDR3 loop is CASSSRDREVNEQFF. The CDR3 coding sequence is TGTGCCAGCAGCTCCCGGGACAGGGAGGTGAATGAGCAGTTCTTC. Together with reference TRBV7-2 and TRBJ2-1, the CDR3 gives the full variable domain: GAGVSQSPSNKVTEKGKDVELRCDPISGHTALYWYRQSLGQGLEFLIYFQGNSAPDKSGLPSDRFSAERTGGSVSTLTIQRTQQEDSAVYLCASSSRDREVNEQFFGPGTRLTVL.

The chain joins TRBV6-5 to TRBJ2-1; 13 positions agree with TRBD2. Germline CDR1 and CDR2: MNHEY and SVGAGI. Trimming took 5 bases from V and 11 from J; bases not matched to a gene: 9. CDR3 length: 15 residues. The CDR3 DNA is TGTGCCAGCAGTGTGGGACTAGCGGGATTGGGTCAGCAGTTCTTC. It encodes CASSVGLAGLGQQFF.

The rearrangement links TRBV4-2 to TRBJ2-7; 16 bases map to TRBD2. V lost 0 bases, J lost 4 bases, and 3 bases stayed unmatched. CDR3 size: 17 residues. The germline gives CDR1 LGHNA, CDR2 YNFKEQ. Written as DNA, the CDR3 is TGTGCCAGCAGCCAAGAGGGGACTAGCGGGGGGGCGTACGAGCAGTACTTC. Translation: CASSQEGTSGGAYEQYF.

The V and J genes are TRBV6-5 and TRBJ1-2; 8 nucleotides line up with TRBD1. The CDR3 covers 14 residues. Germline V CDR1 and CDR2: MNHEY, SVGAGI. V gave up 6 bases and J gave up 3 bases; unmatched junction bases: 6. The CDR3 DNA follows: TGTGCCAGCAGGGCAGGGGGCTGGTACTATGGCTACACCTTC. Translating gives CASRAGGWYYGYTF.

The chain joins TRBV7-9 to TRBJ2-1, with 11 bases lining up with TRBD1. CDR1 and CDR2 from the germline V gene are SEHNR and FQNEAQ (reference sequence). V gave up 2 bases and J gave up 7 bases; unmatched junction bases: 7. CDR3 size: 16 residues. The CDR3 region is CASSLPSGQGANEQFF. CDR3 sequence (DNA): TGTGCCAGCAGCTTACCGTCCGGACAGGGGGCGAATGAGCAGTTCTTC.

The J gene is TRBJ1-5, the V gene TRBV7-2; D is perhaps TRBD1 (6 bases). Trimming cost V 11 bases and J 0 bases, with 11 bases left between them. The CDR3 consists of 13 residues. The germline gives CDR1 SGHTA, CDR2 FQGNSA. CDR3: CASGVPSNQPQHF. The CDR3 DNA follows: TGTGCCTCAGGGGTCCCTAGCAATCAGCCCCAGCATTTT.

The rearrangement uses TRBV7-2 and TRBJ1-5; 7 bases are shared with TRBD1. V was pared by 2 bases and J by 2 bases, with 3 bases of the junction left unmatched. Germline CDR1 reads SGHTA; CDR2 reads FQGNSA. The CDR3 length is 15 residues. The CDR3 region has the DNA TGTGCCAGCAGCTTATACAGGGGCGGCAATCAGCCCCAGCATTTT. Translation gives CASSLYRGGNQPQHF. The full variable domain, rest sourced from reference TRBV7-2 and TRBJ1-5, is GAGVSQSPSNKVTEKGKDVELRCDPISGHTALYWYRQSLGQGLEFLIYFQGNSAPDKSGLPSDRFSAERTGGSVSTLTIQRTQQEDSAVYLCASSLYRGGNQPQHFGDGTRLSIL.

The rearrangement uses TRBV4-1 and TRBJ1-6, with D possibly being TRBD1 (6 bases). From germline, CDR1 is MGHRA and CDR2 YSYEKL. The CDR3 has 18 residues. V was clipped by 2 bases and J by 5 bases, with 19 bases between them. CDR3 DNA sequence: TGCGCCAGCAGCCAACCAATCACCTCAACAGGGAATAATTCACCCCTCCACTTT. Translated, it gives CASSQPITSTGNNSPLHF.